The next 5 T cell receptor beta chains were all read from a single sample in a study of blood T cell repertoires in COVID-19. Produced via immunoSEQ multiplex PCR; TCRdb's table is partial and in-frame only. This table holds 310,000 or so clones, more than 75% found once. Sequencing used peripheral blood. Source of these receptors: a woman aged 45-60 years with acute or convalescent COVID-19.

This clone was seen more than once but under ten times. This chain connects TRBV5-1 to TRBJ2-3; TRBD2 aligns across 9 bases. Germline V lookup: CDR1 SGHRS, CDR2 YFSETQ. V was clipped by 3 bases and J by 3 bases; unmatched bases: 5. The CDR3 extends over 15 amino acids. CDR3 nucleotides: TGCGCCAGCAGCTCGTTTAGCGGGAGTACAGATACGCAGTATTTT. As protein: CASSSFSGSTDTQYF.

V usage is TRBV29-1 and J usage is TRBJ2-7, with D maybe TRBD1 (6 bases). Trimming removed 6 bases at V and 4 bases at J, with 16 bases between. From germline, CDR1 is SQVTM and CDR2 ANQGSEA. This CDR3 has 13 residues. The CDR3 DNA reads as TGCAGCGTAAAGGACAGCTCCCTTTACGAGCAGTACTTC. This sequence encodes CSVKDSSLYEQYF.

CDR3 DNA sequence: TGTGCCACCAGTGATCCAGGGGGAGGGGCCAACGTCCTGACTTTC. It encodes CATSDPGGGANVLTF. The V call is TRBV24-1, the J call TRBJ2-6; 7 positions agree with TRBD1. Trimming at V came to 3 bases and at J to 4 bases, leaving 2 bases not matched to a gene. CDR3 length: 15 amino acids. Germline CDR1 is KGHDR and CDR2 is SFDVKD.

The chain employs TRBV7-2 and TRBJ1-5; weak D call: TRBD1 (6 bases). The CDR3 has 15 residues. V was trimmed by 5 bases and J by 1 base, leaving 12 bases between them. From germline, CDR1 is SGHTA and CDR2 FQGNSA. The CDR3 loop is CASSDNRVSNQPQHF. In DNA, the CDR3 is TGTGCCAGCAGCGACAACAGGGTGAGCAATCAGCCCCAGCATTTT.

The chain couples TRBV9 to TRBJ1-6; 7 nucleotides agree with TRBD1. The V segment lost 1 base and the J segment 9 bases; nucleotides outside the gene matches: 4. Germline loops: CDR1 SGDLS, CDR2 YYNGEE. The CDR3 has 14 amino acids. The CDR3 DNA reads TGTGCCAGCAGCGTACTGCAGGGGGGTTCACCCCTCCACTTT. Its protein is CASSVLQGGSPLHF.